The source of this T cell receptor beta chain is a study of PD-1 blockade in classical Hodgkin lymphoma. About the study: Patients were dosed intravenously with nivolumab at 3 mg/kg every 2 weeks.

Profiling relied on immunoSEQ multiplex PCR, and the TCRdb table lists in-frame clones only, not all of them. The sample includes over 10,000 clones, 92% of them seen just once. Study findings and constraints: Similar baseline diversity was found in complete responders and newly diagnosed patients. Exclusion applied to patients who initiated nivolumab less than 1 year following ASCT. Reports described newly diagnosed patients as having lower baseline TCR diversity than healthy donors.

With respect to this clone: Its specificity is unknown.

All trial patients relapsed after autologous stem cell transplantation. The CDR3 runs 12 residues. Germline CDR1 LNHDA, CDR2 SQIVND (reference sequence). Trimming cost V 5 bases and J 6 bases, with 8 bases left between them. The specimen comprised peripheral blood mononuclear cells (PBMCs), sampled at baseline. This TCR was sampled from a human donor with classical Hodgkin lymphoma. V is TRBV19 and J is TRBJ2-1; possibly TRBD1 for D (6 bases). CDR3 coding DNA: TGTGCCAGTAGTCCAGGGGTCAATGAGCAGTTCTTC. Residues: CASSPGVNEQFF. The full variable domain, in which reference TRBV19 and TRBJ2-1 provide the parts outside the CDR3, is DGGITQSPKYLFRKEGQNVTLSCEQNLNHDAMYWYRQDPGQGLRLIYYSQIVNDFQKGDIAEGYSVSREKKESFPLTVTSAQKNPTAFYLCASSPGVNEQFFGPGTRLTVL.